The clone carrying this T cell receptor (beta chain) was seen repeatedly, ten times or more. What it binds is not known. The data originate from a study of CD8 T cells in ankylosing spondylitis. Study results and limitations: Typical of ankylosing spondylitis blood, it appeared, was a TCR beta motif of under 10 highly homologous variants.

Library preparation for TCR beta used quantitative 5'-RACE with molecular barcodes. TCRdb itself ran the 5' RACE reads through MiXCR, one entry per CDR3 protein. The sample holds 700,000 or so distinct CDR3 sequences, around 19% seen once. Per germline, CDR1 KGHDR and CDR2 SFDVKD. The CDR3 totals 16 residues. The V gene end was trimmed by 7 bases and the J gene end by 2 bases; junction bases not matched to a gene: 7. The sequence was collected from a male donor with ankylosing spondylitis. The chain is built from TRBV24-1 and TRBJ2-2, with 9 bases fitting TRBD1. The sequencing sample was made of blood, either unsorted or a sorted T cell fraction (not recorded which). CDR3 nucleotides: TGTGCCACCAGATCGGGACAGGGAGACAACACCGGGGAGCTGTTTTTT. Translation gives CATRSGQGDNTGELFF.